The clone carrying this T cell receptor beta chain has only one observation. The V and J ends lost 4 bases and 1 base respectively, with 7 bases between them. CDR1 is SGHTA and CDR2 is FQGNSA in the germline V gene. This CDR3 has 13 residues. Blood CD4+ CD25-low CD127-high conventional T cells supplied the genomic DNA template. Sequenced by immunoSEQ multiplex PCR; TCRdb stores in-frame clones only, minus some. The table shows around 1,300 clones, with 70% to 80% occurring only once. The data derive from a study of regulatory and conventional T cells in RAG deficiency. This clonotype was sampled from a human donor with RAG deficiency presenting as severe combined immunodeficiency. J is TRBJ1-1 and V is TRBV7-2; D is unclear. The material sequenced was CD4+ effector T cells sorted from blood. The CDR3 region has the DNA TGTGCCAGCAGCTCACTCCGGAACACTGAAGCTTTCTTT. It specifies CASSSLRNTEAFF.